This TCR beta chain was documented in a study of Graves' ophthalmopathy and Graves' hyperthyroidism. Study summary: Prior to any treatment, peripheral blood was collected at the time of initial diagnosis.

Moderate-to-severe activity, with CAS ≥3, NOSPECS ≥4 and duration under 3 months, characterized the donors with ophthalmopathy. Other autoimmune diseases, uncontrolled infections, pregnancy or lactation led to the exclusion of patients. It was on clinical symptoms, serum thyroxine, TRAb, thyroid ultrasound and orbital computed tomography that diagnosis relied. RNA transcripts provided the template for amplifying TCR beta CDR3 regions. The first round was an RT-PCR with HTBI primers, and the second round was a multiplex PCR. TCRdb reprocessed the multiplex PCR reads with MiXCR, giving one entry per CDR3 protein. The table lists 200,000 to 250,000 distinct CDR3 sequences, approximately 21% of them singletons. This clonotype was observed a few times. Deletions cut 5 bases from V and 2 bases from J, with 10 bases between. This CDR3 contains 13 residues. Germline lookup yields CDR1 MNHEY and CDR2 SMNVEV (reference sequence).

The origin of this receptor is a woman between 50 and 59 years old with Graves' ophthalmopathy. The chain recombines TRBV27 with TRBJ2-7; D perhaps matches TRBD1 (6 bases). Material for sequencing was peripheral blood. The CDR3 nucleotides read TGTGCCAGCAGTCAGGGGATCCCCTACGAGCAGTACTTC. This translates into CASSQGIPYEQYF.